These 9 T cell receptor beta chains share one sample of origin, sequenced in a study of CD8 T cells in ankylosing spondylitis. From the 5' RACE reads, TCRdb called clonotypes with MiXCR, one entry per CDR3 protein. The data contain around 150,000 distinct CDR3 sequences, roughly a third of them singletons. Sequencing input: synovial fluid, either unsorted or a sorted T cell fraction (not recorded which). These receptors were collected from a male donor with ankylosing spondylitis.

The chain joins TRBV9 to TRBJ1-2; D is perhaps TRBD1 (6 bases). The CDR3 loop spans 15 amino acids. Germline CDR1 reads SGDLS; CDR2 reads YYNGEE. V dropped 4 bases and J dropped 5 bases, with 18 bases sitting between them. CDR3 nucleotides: TGTGCCAGCAGCTCGAGGGGGGGGGCGCAATATGGCTACACCTTC. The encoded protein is CASSSRGGAQYGYTF.

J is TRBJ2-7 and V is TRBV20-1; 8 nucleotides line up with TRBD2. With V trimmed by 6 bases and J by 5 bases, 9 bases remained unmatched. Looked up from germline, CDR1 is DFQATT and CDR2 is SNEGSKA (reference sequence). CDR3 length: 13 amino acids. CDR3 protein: CSANRGGRDEQYF. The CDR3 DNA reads TGCAGTGCAAACCGGGGGGGCCGGGACGAGCAGTACTTC.

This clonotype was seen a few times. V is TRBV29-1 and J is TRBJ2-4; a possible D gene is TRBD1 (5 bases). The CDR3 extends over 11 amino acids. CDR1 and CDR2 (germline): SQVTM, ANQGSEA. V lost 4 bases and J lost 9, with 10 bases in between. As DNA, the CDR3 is TGCAGCGTTGCCCTAGGGGCCATTCAGTACTTC. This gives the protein CSVALGAIQYF.

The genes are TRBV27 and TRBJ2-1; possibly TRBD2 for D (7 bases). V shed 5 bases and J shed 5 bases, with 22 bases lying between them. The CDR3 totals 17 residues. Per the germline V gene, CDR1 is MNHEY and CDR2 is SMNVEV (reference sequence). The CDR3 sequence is CASSLRWGPAGNNEQFF. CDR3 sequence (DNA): TGTGCCAGCAGTCTAAGGTGGGGGCCAGCGGGAAACAATGAGCAGTTCTTC.

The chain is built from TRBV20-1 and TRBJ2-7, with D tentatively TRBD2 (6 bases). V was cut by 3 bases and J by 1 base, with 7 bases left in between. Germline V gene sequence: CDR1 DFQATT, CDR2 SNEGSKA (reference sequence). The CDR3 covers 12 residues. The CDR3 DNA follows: TGCAGTGCTAGTGGGACTTCCTACGAGCAGTACTTC. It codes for CSASGTSYEQYF.

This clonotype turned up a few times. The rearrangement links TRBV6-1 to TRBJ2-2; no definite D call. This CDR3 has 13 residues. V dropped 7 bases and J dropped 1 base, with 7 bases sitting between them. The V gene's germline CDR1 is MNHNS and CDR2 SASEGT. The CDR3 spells CASKRQNTGELFF. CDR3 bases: TGTGCCAGCAAAAGACAGAACACCGGGGAGCTGTTTTTT.

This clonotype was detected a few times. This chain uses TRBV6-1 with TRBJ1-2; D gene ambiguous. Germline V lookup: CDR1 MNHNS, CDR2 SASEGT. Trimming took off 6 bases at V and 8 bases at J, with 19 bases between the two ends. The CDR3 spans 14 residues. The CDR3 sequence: CASSGTVTRGGYTF. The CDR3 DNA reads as TGTGCCAGCAGCGGTACGGTGACTCGTGGGGGCTACACCTTC.

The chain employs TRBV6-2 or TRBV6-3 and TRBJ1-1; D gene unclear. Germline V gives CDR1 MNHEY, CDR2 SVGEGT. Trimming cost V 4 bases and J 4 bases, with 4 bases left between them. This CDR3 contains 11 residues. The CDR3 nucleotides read TGTGCCAGCAGTTGGACCACTGAAGCTTTCTTT. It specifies CASSWTTEAFF.

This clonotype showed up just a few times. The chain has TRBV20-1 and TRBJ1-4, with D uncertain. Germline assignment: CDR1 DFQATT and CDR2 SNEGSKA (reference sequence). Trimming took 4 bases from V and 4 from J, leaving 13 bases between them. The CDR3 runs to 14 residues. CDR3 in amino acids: CSAIPGRGNEKLFF. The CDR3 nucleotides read TGCAGTGCTATCCCCGGTCGGGGTAATGAAAAACTGTTTTTT.